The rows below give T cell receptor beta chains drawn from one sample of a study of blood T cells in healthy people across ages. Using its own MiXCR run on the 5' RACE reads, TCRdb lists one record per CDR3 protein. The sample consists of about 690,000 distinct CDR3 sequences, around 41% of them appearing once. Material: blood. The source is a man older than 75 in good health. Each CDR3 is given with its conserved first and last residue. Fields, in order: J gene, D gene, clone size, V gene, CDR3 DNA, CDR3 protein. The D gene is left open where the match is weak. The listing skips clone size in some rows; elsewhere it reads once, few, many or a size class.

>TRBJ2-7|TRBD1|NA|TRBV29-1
TGCAGCGTTCTCTCCGGGACAGGGGGCTACGAGCAGTACTTC
CSVLSGTGGYEQYF
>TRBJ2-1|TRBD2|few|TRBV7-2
TGTGCCAGCAGCCCCCGGCCGGTTAGCGGGGGGGCCCATAGGTACAATGAGCAGTTCTTC
CASSPRPVSGGAHRYNEQFF
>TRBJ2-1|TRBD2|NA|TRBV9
TGTGCCAGCAGCGTAGAACTAGCGGGAAACAATGAGCAGTTCTTC
CASSVELAGNNEQFF
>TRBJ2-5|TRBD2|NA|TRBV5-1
TGCGCCAGCAGCTCCGGGGGGTCGGAGACCCAGTACTTC
CASSSGGSETQYF
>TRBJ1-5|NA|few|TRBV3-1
TGTGCCAGCGGTCAGAGAGATCAGCCCCAGCATTTT
CASGQRDQPQHF
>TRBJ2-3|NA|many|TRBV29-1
TGCAGCTCTGCTCTACTCTCGAATACGCAGTATTTT
CSSALLSNTQYF
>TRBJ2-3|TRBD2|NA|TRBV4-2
TGTGCCAGCAGCCAAACAGGGACTAGCGGGGGAACAGATACGCAGTATTTT
CASSQTGTSGGTDTQYF
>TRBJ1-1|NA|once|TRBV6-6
TGTGCCAGCAGTCCCCATCAGGGAGTGGTGAACACTGAAGCTTTCTTT
CASSPHQGVVNTEAFF
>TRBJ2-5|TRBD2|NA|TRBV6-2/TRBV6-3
TGTGCCAGCAGTACCACGACTAGCGGGAGTCGTGGGACCCAGTACTTC
CASSTTTSGSRGTQYF
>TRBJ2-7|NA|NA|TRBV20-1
TGCAGTGCTAGAGATCCCCCTCAGCAGTACTTC
CSARDPPQQYF
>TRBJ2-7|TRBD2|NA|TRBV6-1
TGTGCCAGCAGCCGGGGGGGGAACGAGCAGTACTTC
CASSRGGNEQYF
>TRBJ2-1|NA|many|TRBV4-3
TGCGCCAGCAGCCAAGATCGGACGGGGACTGAGCAGTTCTTC
CASSQDRTGTEQFF
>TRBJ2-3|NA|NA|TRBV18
TGTGCCAGCTCGCCCATGCCCGGGGTTTTTGGTACGCAGTATTTT
CASSPMPGVFGTQYF
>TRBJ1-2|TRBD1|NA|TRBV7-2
TGTGCCAGCAGCTCCACAGGGGCCCGGGGCTATGGCTACACCTTC
CASSSTGARGYGYTF
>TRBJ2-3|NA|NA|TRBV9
TGTGCCAGCAGCGGCCAAGTGGTGGGAGATACGCAGTATTTT
CASSGQVVGDTQYF
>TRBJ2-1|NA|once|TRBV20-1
TGCAGTGCTAGTTACAGTCTAGCGTTCAACTACAATGAGCAGTTCTTC
CSASYSLAFNYNEQFF
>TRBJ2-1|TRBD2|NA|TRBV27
TGTGCCAGCAGTTCCCGACTAGCGGGAGGCTACAATGAGCAGTTCTTC
CASSSRLAGGYNEQFF
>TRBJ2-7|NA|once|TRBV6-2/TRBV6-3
TGTGCCGGCAGTCGGAACTCCTACGAGCAGTACTTC
CAGSRNSYEQYF
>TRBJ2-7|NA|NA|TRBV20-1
TGCAGTGCTAGACCGTCCGGGACTGTGGTTGACGAGCAGTACTTC
CSARPSGTVVDEQYF
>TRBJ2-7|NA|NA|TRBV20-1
TGCAGTGCCACAGGGCAGCTCAGCTCCTACGAGCAGTACTTC
CSATGQLSSYEQYF
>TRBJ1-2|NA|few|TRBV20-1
TGCAGTGCTCCACCCGGAGGGAACTATGGCTACACCTTC
CSAPPGGNYGYTF
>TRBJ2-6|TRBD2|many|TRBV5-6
TGTGCCAGCAGCCATAGCGGGCTGAGCTCTGGGGCCAACGTCCTGACTTTC
CASSHSGLSSGANVLTF
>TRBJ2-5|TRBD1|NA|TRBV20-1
TGCAGTGCTAGAGAGGGACAGGGGCAGGAGACCCAGTACTTC
CSAREGQGQETQYF
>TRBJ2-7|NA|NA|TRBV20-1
TGCAGTGCTAGAACTCCCCGGGGGGCGCGTTACGAGCAGTACTTC
CSARTPRGARYEQYF
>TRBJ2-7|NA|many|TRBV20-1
TGCAGTGCTAGAGGGAGGAAACAGACAGGAGGTACCTACGAGCAGTACTTC
CSARGRKQTGGTYEQYF
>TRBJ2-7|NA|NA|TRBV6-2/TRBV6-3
TGTGCCAGCAGTGTGAGTGGGGCATCGTCCTACGAGCAGTACTTC
CASSVSGASSYEQYF
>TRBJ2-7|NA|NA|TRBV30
TGTGCCGGGAGTGTAAGGGACGAGCAGTACTTC
CAGSVRDEQYF
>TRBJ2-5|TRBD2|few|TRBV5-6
TGTGCCAGCAGCGACGGACTAGCGAGGGAGACCCAGTACTTC
CASSDGLARETQYF
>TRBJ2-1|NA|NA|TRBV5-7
TGTGCCAGCAGCTTGGGAAGGGGGGGGAGCAATGATCGGCAGTTCTTC
CASSLGRGGSNDRQFF
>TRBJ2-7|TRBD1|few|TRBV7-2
TGTGCCAGCAGCTTAGTTTCGGGACAGGGTACCCACGAGCAGTACTTC
CASSLVSGQGTHEQYF
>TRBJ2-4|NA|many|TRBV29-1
TGCAGCGTTGAAGAACCCCTTATGGGACGCCAAAACATTCAGTACTTC
CSVEEPLMGRQNIQYF
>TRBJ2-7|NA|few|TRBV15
TGTGCCACCAGTCCTGGGTCAACCACCTACGAGCAGTACTTC
CATSPGSTTYEQYF
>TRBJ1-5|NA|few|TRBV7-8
TGTGCCAGCAGCTTACCCTCGGACACTGATAGCAATCAGCCCCAGCATTTT
CASSLPSDTDSNQPQHF
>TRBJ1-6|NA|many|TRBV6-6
TGTGCCAGCAGTACCGGGACCCCCTATAATTCACCCCTCCACTTT
CASSTGTPYNSPLHF
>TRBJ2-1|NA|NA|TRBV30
TGTGCCGCTTTTACAGGGCAAAATGAGCAGTTCTTC
CAAFTGQNEQFF
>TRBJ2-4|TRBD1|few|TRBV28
TGTGCCAGCAGTCCGGGCGGACAGGGACTAGCCAAAAACATTCAGTACTTC
CASSPGGQGLAKNIQYF
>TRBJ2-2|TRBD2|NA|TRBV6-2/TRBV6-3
TGTGCCAGCAGAAGCGGGAGGGCCGGCTGGCTGTTTTTT
CASRSGRAGWLFF
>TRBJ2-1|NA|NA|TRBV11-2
TGTGCCAGCAGCTTTGAATACAATGAGCAGTTCTTC
CASSFEYNEQFF
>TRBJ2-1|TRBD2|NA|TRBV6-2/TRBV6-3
TGTGCCAGCAGTTACTCGATAGGACTAGCGGGCTCCTACAATGAGCAGTTCTTC
CASSYSIGLAGSYNEQFF
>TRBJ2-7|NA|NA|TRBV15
TGTGCCACCAGCAGAGATCCCGGAGCCGGAGAGCAGTACTTC
CATSRDPGAGEQYF
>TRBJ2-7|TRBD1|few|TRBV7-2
TGTGCCAGCAGCCTTGGGACAGCAAGTACTTACGAGCAGTACTTC
CASSLGTASTYEQYF
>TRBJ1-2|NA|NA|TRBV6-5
TGTGCCAGCAGTACCGACAGATCTCAAAATGGGTATGGCTATACCTTC
CASSTDRSQNGYGYTF
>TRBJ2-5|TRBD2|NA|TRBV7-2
TGTGCCAGCAGCTCGTTAGCGGGGGGTGTGGAGACCCAGTACTTC
CASSSLAGGVETQYF
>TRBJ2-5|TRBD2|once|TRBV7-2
TGTGCCAGCAGCCGGACTAGGGTTGGGACCCAGTACTTC
CASSRTRVGTQYF
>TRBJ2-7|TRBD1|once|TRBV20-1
TGCAGTGCTAACCCGGGACAGGGGTACTACGAGCAGTACTTC
CSANPGQGYYEQYF
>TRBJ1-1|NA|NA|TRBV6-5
TGTGCCAGCAGAGACAGGTCCTCCGGATTCCCTTTCTTT
CASRDRSSGFPFF
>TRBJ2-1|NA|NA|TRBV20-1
TGCAGTGCTAGTCGTCGCGGTGAGCAGTTCTTC
CSASRRGEQFF
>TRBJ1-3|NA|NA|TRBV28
TGTGCCACCACCTCACTACGGGGTTCTGGAAACACCATATATTTT
CATTSLRGSGNTIYF
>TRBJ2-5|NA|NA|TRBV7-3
TGTGCCAGCAGCTTAACGCCCTCCGGAGCTCCAACCGGTGAGCAGTACTTC
CASSLTPSGAPTGEQYF
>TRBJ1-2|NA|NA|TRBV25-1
TGTGCCAGCAGTGAGCCGACCGGAGCTAACTATGGCTACACCTTC
CASSEPTGANYGYTF
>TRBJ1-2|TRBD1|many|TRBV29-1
TGCAGCGTTACCAAGGGACAGGATGATGGCTACACCTTC
CSVTKGQDDGYTF
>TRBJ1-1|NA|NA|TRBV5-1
TGCGCCAGCAGCCTGGGGAAGGGCACTGAAGCTTTCTTT
CASSLGKGTEAFF
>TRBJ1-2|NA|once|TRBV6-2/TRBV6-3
TGTGCCAGCAGTTTATCAGTCAGGGGATATTCTGGCTACACCTTC
CASSLSVRGYSGYTF
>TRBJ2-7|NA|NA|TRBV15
TGTGCCACCAGCTCTCCTGGGAGGAGCTCCTACGAGCAGTACTTC
CATSSPGRSSYEQYF
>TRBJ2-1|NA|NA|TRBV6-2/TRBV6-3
TGTGCCAGCAGTGAACAGAGCTCCTACAATGAGCAGTTCTTC
CASSEQSSYNEQFF